The rows below give T cell receptor beta chains drawn from one sample of a study of cytomegalovirus exposure and HLA in healthy donors. Profiling relied on immunoSEQ multiplex PCR, and the TCRdb table lists in-frame clones only, not all of them. Of some 76,000 clones in the sample, about 94% were seen once. Material for sequencing was PBMCs. The receptors derive from a woman between 18 and 29 years old in good health and CMV-seronegative. Each CDR3 is given without its conserved first and last residue. Fields, in order: CDR3 protein, V gene.

ASGIPGGYNEQF TRBV28
ASSPRAGGLETQY TRBV19
ASSRGHSRETQY TRBV6-5
AWSVGGDQPQH TRBV30
ASTPRGHGELF TRBV21-1
ASSLATAYEQY TRBV7-2
ASRWGANTGELF TRBV2
ASRSTSGFYTDTQY TRBV7-2
ASSSGLAGNYNEQF TRBV6-5
ASSMEENTEAF TRBV19
ASSLARNEQY TRBV7-9
ASSLRTGGSYEQY TRBV27
ASSHSGMNTEAF TRBV14
ASRTSGASDTQY TRBV19
ASSFAGKAYEQY TRBV27
ASSGTSGGPDTQY TRBV6-1
ASSELQGNTGELF TRBV2
ASFSGGAADTQY TRBV5-1
ASSQAPGGGTDTQY TRBV4-3
ASSPARGDTQY TRBV7-2
ASSQEIWQSEKLF TRBV4-2
ASSDSTGQGADTQY TRBV6-4
ASSTPDRTNTGELF TRBV28
ASRERGGAGELF TRBV2
SVDKGDRGRDEQF TRBV29-1
ASSIVGDSDTQY TRBV19
ASSYLGREDTEAF TRBV6-5
ASSVGQGDEKLF TRBV9
ASKTPGGTEAF TRBV27
ASSGRDSGNTIY TRBV9
ASSSDRGGTDTQY TRBV28
ASSSRDTGPLH TRBV5-5
ASSLQVVDGYT TRBV28
SARVGVSQF TRBV20-1
ASSAPGLEGYT TRBV6-1
ASSQGEGRGTEAF TRBV4-3
ASVLVAGGSGELF TRBV6-4
ASRFRGGGQDTQY TRBV5-1
ASSGTQTSPGGNQPQH TRBV9
ATSRGLETKNIQY TRBV15
ASTATGLNYGYT TRBV6-5
ASRAGRTSNYGYT TRBV28
ASSPGQGAADTQY TRBV7-6
ASSDWAGMSSYEQY TRBV6-1
ASSLGTGRDTQY TRBV5-4
ASTTGDNEQF TRBV6-5
ASSLAGGYGYT TRBV5-6
ASSLYRGGADGELF TRBV27
ASSQEVGTGGDDEQF TRBV13
ASSWQGTEAF TRBV5-4